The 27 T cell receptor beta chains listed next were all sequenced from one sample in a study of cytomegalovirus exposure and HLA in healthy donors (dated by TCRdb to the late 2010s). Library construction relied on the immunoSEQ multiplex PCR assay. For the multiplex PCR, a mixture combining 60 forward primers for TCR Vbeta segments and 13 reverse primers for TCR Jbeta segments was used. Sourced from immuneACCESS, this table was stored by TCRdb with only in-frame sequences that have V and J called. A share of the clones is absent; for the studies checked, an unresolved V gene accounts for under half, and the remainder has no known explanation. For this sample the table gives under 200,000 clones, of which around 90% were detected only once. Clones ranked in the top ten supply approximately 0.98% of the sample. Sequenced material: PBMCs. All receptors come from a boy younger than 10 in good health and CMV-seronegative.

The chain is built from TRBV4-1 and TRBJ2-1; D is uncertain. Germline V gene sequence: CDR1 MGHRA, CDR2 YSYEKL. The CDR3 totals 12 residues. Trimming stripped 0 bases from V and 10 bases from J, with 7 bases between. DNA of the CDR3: TGCGCCAGCAGCCAAGATCCTGAGGAGCAGTTCTTC. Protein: CASSQDPEEQFF.

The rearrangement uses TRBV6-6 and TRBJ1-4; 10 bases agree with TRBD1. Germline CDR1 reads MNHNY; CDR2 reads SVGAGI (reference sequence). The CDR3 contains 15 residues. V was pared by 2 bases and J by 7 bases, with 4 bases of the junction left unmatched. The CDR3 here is CASSYRQGAVEKLFF. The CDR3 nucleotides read TGTGCCAGCAGTTACCGACAGGGGGCAGTTGAAAAACTGTTTTTT.

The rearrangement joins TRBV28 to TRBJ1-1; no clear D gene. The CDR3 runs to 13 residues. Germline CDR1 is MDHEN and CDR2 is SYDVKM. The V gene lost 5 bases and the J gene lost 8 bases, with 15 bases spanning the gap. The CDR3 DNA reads TGTGCCAGCAGTGCGGTTGTCGGCCGAGAAGCTTTCTTT. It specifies CASSAVVGREAFF.

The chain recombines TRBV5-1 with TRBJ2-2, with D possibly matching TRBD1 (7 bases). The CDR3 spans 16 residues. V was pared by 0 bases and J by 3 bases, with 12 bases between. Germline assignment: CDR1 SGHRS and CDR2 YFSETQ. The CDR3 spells CASSLAGRGDTGELFF. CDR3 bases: TGCGCCAGCAGCTTGGCCGGCAGGGGGGACACCGGGGAGCTGTTTTTT.

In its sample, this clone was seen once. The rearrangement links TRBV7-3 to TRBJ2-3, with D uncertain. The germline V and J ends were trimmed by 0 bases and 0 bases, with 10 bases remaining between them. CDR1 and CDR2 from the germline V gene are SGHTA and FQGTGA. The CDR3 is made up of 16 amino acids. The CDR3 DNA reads TGTGCCAGCAGCTTAACAACTAATCCTAGCACAGATACGCAGTATTTT. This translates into CASSLTTNPSTDTQYF.

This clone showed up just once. The CDR3 protein is CASRQIAGVNEQFF. The DNA of the CDR3 is TGTGCCAGCAGACAAATAGCGGGAGTTAATGAGCAGTTCTTC. The rearrangement uses TRBV6-5 and TRBJ2-1, with 9 positions matching TRBD2. Germline CDR1 reads MNHEY; CDR2 reads SVGAGI. This CDR3 region has 14 residues. V was pared by 6 bases and J by 7 bases, with 7 bases of the junction left unmatched.

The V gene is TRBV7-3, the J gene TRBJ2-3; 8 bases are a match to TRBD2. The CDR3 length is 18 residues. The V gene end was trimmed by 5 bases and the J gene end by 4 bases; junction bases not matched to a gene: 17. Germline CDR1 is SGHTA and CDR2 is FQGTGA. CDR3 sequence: CASSKGTSRPFGADTQYF. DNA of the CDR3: TGTGCCAGCAGCAAAGGGACTAGTCGACCCTTCGGCGCAGATACGCAGTATTTT.

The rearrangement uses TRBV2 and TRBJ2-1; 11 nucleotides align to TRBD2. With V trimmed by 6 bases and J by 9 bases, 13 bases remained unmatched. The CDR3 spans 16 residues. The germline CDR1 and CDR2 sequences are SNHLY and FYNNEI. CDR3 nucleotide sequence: TGTGCCAGCAGCCCAGGACTAGCGGGCCTCGGCGTTGAGCAGTTCTTC. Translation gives CASSPGLAGLGVEQFF. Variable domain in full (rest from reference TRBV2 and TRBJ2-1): EPEVTQTPSHQVTQMGQEVILRCVPISNHLYFYWYRQILGQKVEFLVSFYNNEISEKSEIFDDQFSVERPDGSNFTLKIRSTKLEDSAMYFCASSPGLAGLGVEQFFGPGTRLTVL.

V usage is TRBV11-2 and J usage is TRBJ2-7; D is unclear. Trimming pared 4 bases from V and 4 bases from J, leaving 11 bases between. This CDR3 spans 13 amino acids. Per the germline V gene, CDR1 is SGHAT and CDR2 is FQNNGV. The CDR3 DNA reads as TGTGCCAGCAGCTACCGCGAGTTTTACGAGCAGTACTTC. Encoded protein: CASSYREFYEQYF.

This CDR3 is CASSAGQGVNTEAFF. DNA for the CDR3: TGTGCCAGCAGCGCCGGACAGGGTGTGAACACTGAAGCTTTCTTT. V and J are TRBV11-3 and TRBJ1-1; 8 bases map to TRBD1. Per germline, CDR1 SGHNT and CDR2 YENEEA. This CDR3 has 15 residues. Losses at the gene ends were 5 bases for V and 0 bases for J; bases not matched to a gene: 5.

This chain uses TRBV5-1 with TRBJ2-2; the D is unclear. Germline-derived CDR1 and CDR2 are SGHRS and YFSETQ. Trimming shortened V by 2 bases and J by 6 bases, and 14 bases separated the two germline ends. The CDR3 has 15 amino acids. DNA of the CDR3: TGCGCCAGCAGCTTCGGCCTTTTGGGCGCCGGGGAGCTGTTTTTT. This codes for CASSFGLLGAGELFF.

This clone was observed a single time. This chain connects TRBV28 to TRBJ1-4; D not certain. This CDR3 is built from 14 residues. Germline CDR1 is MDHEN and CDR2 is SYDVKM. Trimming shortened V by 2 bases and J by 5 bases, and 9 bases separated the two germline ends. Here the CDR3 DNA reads TGTGCCAGCAGTTTACGGGGAGGAAATGAAAAACTGTTTTTT. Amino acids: CASSLRGGNEKLFF.

The CDR3 loop reads CASKRGLREETQYF. Written as DNA, the CDR3 is TGTGCCAGCAAGAGGGGACTACGAGAAGAGACCCAGTACTTC. The rearrangement joins TRBV27 to TRBJ2-5; TRBD2 aligns across 7 bases. The CDR3 runs to 14 residues. The J segment lost 3 bases and the V segment lost 7 bases, leaving 8 bases of the junction unmatched. Per the germline V gene, CDR1 is MNHEY and CDR2 is SMNVEV (reference sequence).

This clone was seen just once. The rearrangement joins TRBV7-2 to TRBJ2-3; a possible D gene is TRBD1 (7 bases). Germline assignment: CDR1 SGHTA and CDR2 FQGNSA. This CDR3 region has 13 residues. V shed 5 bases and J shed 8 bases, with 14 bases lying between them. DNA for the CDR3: TGTGCCAGCAGCCCAGGGGGGAAGGCTACGCAGTATTTT. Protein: CASSPGGKATQYF.

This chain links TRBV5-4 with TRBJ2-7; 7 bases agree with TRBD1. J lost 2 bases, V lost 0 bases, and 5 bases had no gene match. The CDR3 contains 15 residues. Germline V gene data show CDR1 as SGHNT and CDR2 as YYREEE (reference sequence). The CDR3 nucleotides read TGTGCCAGCAGCTTGGACCGGGACAGAACCTACGAGCAGTACTTC. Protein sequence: CASSLDRDRTYEQYF.

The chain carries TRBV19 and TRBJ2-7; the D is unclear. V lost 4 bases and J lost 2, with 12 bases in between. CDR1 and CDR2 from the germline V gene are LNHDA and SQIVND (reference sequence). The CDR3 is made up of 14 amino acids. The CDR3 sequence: CASSTSGSTYEQYF. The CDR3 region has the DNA TGTGCCAGTAGTACGTCCGGGTCAACCTACGAGCAGTACTTC. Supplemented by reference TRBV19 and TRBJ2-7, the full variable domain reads DGGITQSPKYLFRKEGQNVTLSCEQNLNHDAMYWYRQDPGQGLRLIYYSQIVNDFQKGDIAEGYSVSREKKESFPLTVTSAQKNPTAFYLCASSTSGSTYEQYFGPGTRLTVT.

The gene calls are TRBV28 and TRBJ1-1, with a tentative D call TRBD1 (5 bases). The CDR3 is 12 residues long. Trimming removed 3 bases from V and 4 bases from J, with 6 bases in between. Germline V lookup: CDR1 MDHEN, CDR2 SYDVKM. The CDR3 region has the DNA TGTGCCAGCAGTTTCCAGGGCACTGAAGCTTTCTTT. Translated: CASSFQGTEAFF.

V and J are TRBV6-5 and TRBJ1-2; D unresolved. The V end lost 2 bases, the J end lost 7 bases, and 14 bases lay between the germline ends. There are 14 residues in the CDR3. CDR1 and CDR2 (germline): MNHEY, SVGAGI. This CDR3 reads CASSYASLVGGYTF. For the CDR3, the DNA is TGTGCCAGCAGTTACGCTTCGCTAGTGGGTGGCTACACCTTC.

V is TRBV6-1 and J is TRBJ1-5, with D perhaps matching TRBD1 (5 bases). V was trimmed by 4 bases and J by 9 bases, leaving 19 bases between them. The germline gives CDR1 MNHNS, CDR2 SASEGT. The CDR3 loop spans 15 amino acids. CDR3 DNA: TGTGCCAGCAGTGGCTACACGGTGGGGCTTCCGCCCCAGCATTTT. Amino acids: CASSGYTVGLPPQHF.

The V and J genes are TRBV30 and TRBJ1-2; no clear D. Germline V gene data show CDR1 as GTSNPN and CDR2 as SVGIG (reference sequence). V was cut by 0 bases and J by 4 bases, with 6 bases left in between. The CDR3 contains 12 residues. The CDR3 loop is CAWSVYSYGYTF. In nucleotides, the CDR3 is TGTGCCTGGAGTGTATACAGCTATGGCTACACCTTC.

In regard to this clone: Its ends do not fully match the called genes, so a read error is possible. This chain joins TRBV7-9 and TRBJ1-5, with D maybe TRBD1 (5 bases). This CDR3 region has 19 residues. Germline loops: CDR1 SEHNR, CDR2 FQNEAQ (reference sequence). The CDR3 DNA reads TGTTCCAGCAGTCGTAAGGAGGGGAATGGGTATAGGGCCGATCAGCCCCAGCATTTT. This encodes CSSSRKEGNGYRADQPQHF.

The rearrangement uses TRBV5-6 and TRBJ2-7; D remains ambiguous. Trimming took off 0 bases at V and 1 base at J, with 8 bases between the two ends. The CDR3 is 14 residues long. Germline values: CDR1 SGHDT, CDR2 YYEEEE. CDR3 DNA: TGTGCCAGCAGCTTGGGTCTACGATCCTACGAGCAGTACTTC. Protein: CASSLGLRSYEQYF.

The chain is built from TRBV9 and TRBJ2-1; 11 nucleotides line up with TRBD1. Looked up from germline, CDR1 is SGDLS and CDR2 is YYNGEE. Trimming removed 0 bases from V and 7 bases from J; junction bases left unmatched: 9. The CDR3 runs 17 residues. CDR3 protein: CASSVGPGTGGGNEQFF. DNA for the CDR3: TGTGCCAGCAGCGTAGGTCCCGGGACAGGGGGGGGTAATGAGCAGTTCTTC.

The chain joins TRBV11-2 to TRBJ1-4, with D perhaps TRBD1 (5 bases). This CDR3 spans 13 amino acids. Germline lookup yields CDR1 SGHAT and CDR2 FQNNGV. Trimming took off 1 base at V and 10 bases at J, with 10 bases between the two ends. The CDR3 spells CASSLAGEGKLFF. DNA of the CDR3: TGTGCCAGCAGCTTAGCGGGGGAAGGAAAACTGTTTTTT.

The CDR3 DNA is TGTGCCAGCAGCACCCCGAGCACTGAAGCTTTCTTT. Its protein is CASSTPSTEAFF. V gene TRBV7-9 combines with J gene TRBJ1-1; no reliable D call. V was clipped by 5 bases and J by 4 bases, with 8 bases between them. This CDR3 has 12 residues. CDR1 SEHNR and CDR2 FQNEAQ come from the germline V gene (reference sequence).

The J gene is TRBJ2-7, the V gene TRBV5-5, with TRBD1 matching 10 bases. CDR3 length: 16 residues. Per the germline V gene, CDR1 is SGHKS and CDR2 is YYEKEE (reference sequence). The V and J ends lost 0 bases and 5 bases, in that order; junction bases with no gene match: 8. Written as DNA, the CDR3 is TGTGCCAGCAGCTTGGCCCCCGGGACAGGGGACCACGAGCAGTACTTC. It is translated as CASSLAPGTGDHEQYF.

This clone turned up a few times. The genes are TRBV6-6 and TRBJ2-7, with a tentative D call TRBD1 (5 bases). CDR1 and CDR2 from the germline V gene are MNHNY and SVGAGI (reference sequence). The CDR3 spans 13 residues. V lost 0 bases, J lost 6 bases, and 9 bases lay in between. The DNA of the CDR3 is TGTGCCAGCAGTTACTCGAGCAGGGCCGAGCAGTACTTC. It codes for CASSYSSRAEQYF.